This TCR beta chain was captured in a study of identical twins. Points from the study as a whole: High-abundance cord blood beta clonotypes had fewer insertions; memory repertoires showed none.

This clonotype was counted between two and nine times. Antigen unknown. The length of the CDR3 is 18 residues. CDR1 SSHAT and CDR2 FNYEAQ come from the germline V gene (reference sequence). V was clipped by 1 base and J by 0 bases; unmatched bases: 4. From the 5' RACE reads, TCRdb called clonotypes with MiXCR, one entry per CDR3 protein. The sample holds around 530,000 distinct CDR3 sequences, nearly 15% seen once. Another study also made use of these data, one on yellow fever vaccine responses in identical twins.

This receptor was taken from a woman in her late teens or twenties in good health. The genes are TRBV7-7 and TRBJ2-2; 11 bases map to TRBD2. Material: CD4+ T cells sorted from blood. The CDR3 bases are TGTGCCAGCAGCTTAGTTTCTAGCGGGGGGACGAACACCGGGGAGCTGTTTTTT. The encoded protein is CASSLVSSGGTNTGELFF. The full variable domain, completed using reference TRBV7-7 and TRBJ2-2, is GAGVSQSPRYKVTKRGQDVTLRCDPISSHATLYWYQQALGQGPEFLTYFNYEAQPDKSGLPSDRFSAERPEGSISTLTIQRTEQRDSAMYRCASSLVSSGGTNTGELFFGEGSRLTVL.